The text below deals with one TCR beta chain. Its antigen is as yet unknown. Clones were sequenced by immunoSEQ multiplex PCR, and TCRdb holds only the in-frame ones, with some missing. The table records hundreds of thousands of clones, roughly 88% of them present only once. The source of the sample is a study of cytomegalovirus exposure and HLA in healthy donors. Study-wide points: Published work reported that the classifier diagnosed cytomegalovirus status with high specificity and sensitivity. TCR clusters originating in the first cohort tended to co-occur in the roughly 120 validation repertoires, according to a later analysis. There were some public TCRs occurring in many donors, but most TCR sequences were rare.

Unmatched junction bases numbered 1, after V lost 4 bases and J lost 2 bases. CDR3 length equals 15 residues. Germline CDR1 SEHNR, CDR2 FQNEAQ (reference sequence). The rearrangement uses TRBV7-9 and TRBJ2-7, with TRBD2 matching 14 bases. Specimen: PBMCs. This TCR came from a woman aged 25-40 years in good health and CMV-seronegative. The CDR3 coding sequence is TGTGCCAGCAGCTCGACTAGCGGGAGGGCCTACGAGCAGTACTTC. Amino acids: CASSSTSGRAYEQYF.